The entry that follows covers one T cell receptor beta chain sequence. Its antigen is not identified. Libraries were prepared by immunoSEQ multiplex PCR; TCRdb keeps only in-frame clonotypes and omits some of them. The sample has about 81,000 clones, about 88% seen once. The data derive from a study of OX40 agonist ivuxolimab in advanced cancers. Study-level background: Ivuxolimab, an agonistic anti-OX40 (CD134) antibody, was given to patients. Head and neck, renal cell, melanoma or hepatocellular carcinoma were the cancers that dose-escalation patients had. Three patients responded partially, comprising one with hepatocellular carcinoma and two with cutaneous melanoma.

Study results and caveats: Antigen specificity of clonally expanded peripheral T cells was not established.

CDR3 size: 13 residues. V lost 6 bases to trimming and J lost 6 bases, with 14 bases between them. From germline, CDR1 is SGHDN and CDR2 FVKESK. This chain connects TRBV14 to TRBJ1-2; D is perhaps TRBD1 (6 bases). This TCR was recovered from an adult with an advanced solid tumor such as melanoma, head and neck, liver or kidney cancer. Specimen: CD4+ or CD8+ T cells sorted from blood, collected in a trial of the OX40 agonist ivuxolimab. The CDR3: CASRTTGEHGYTF. CDR3 nucleotides: TGTGCCAGCAGGACGACAGGAGAACATGGCTACACCTTC.